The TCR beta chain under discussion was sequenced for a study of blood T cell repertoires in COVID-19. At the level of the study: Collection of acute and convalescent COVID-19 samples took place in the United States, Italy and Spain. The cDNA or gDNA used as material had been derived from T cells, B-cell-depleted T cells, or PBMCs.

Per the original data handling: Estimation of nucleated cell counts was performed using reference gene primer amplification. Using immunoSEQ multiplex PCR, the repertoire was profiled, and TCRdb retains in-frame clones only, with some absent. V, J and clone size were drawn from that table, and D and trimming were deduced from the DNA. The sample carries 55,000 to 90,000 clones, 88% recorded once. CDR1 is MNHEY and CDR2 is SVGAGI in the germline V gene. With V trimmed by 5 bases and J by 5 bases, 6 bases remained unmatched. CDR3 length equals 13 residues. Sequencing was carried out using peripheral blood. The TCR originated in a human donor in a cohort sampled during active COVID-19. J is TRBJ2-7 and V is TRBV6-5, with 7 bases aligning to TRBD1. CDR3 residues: CASSRQGTNEQYF. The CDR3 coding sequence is TGTGCCAGCAGTCGACAGGGTACCAACGAGCAGTACTTC.